This TCR beta chain was sequenced in a study of neurological immune-mediated disorders. Regarding the study as a whole: It was the repertoires of 18 of 34 multiple sclerosis patients that phylogenetic grouping placed in one related-CDR3 cluster, which is a possible signature. It was HTLV-1-associated myelopathy that showed the most TCR clonal expansion, while multiple sclerosis showed the least, falling below healthy controls.

Noted time point: longitudinal time-point 3. The cDNA was synthesized by 5'RACE incorporating 10-nucleotide random UMIs. TCRdb fed the 5' RACE reads into MiXCR, producing one record per CDR3 protein. The sample has under 100,000 distinct CDR3 sequences, approximately 4.3% seen once. Looked up from germline, CDR1 is SGHTA and CDR2 is FQGNSA. The CDR3 is 14 amino acids. The trim removed 6 bases at V and 4 bases at J, leaving 3 bases unmatched. Comment on this clonotype: Its antigen is undetermined.

The J gene is TRBJ2-1, the V gene TRBV7-2, with 10 bases that match TRBD2. This sequence originates from an older woman with multiple sclerosis. Sequenced input: PBMCs. DNA of the CDR3: TGTGCCAGCAGAAAGCGGGGGGGGTACAATGAGCAGTTCTTC. Translating it yields CASRKRGGYNEQFF.